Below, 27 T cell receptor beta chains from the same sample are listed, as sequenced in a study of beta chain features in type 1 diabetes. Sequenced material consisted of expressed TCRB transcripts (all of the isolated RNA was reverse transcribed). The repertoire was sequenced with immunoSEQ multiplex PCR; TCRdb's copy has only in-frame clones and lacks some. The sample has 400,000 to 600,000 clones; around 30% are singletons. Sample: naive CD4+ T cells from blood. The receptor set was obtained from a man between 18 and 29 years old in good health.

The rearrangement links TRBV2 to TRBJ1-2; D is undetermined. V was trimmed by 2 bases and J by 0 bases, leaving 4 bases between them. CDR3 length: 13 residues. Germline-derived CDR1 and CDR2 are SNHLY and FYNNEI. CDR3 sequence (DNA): TGTGCCAGCAGTGAATGGACTAACTATGGCTACACCTTC. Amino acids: CASSEWTNYGYTF.

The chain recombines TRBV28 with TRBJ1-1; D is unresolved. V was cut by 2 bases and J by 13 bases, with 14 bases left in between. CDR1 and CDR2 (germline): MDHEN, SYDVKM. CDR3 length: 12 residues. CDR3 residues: CASSLVQQGVFF. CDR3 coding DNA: TGTGCCAGCAGTTTAGTCCAACAAGGTGTTTTCTTT. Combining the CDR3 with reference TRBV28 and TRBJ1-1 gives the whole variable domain DVKVTQSSRYLVKRTGEKVFLECVQDMDHENMFWYRQDPGLGLRLIYFSYDVKMKEKGDIPEGYSVSREKKERFSLILESASTNQTSMYLCASSLVQQGVFFGQGTRLTVV.

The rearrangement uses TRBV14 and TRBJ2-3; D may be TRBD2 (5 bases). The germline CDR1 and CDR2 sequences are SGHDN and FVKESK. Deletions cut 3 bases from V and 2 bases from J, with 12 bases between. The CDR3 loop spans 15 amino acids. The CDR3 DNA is TGTGCCAGCAGCCAGGTCGGAGGCTACACAGATACGCAGTATTTT. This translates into CASSQVGGYTDTQYF.

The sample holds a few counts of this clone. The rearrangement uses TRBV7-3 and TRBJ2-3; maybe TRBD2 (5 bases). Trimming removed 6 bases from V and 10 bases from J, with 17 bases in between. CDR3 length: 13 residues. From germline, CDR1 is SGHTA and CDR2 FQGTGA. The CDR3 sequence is CASSTTHQAAQYF. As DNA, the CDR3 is TGTGCCAGCAGTACAACTCACCAAGCGGCGCAGTATTTT.

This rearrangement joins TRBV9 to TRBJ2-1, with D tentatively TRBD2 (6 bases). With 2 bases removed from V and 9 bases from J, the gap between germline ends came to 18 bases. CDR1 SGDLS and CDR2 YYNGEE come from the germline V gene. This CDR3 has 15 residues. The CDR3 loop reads CASSVVGPSVSEQFF. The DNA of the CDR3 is TGTGCCAGCAGCGTCGTAGGGCCTAGCGTTAGTGAGCAGTTCTTC. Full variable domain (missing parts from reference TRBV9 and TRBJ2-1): DSGVTQTPKHLITATGQRVTLRCSPRSGDLSVYWYQQSLDQGLQFLIQYYNGEERAKGNILERFSAQQFPDLHSELNLSSLELGDSALYFCASSVVGPSVSEQFFGPGTRLTVL.

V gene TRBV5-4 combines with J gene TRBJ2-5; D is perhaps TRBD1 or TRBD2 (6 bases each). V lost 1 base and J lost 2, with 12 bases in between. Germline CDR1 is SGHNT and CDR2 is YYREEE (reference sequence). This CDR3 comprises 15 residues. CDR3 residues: CASSLRETGQETQYF. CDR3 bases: TGTGCCAGCAGCTTGCGGGAGACAGGTCAAGAGACCCAGTACTTC. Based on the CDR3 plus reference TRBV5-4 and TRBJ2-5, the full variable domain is ETGVTQSPTHLIKTRGQQVTLRCSSQSGHNTVSWYQQALGQGPQFIFQYYREEENGRGNFPPRFSGLQFPNYSSELNVNALELDDSALYLCASSLRETGQETQYFGPGTRLLVL.

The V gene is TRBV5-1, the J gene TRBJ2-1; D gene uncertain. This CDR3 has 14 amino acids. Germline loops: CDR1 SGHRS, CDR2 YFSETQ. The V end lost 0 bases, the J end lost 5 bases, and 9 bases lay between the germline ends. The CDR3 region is CASSLALINNEQFF. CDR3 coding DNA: TGCGCCAGCAGCTTGGCTCTCATCAACAATGAGCAGTTCTTC. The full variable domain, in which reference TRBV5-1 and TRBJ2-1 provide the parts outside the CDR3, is KAGVTQTPRYLIKTRGQQVTLSCSPISGHRSVSWYQQTPGQGLQFLFEYFSETQRNKGNFPGRFSGRQFSNSRSEMNVSTLELGDSALYLCASSLALINNEQFFGPGTRLTVL.

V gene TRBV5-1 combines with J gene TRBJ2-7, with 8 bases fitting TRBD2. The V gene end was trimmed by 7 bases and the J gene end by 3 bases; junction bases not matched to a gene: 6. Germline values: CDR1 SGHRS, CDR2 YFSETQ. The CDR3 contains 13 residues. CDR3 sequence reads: CASGERELYEQYF. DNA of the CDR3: TGCGCCAGCGGGGAGCGGGAGCTCTACGAGCAGTACTTC. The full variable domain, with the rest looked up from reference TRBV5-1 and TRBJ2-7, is KAGVTQTPRYLIKTRGQQVTLSCSPISGHRSVSWYQQTPGQGLQFLFEYFSETQRNKGNFPGRFSGRQFSNSRSEMNVSTLELGDSALYLCASGERELYEQYFGPGTRLTVT.

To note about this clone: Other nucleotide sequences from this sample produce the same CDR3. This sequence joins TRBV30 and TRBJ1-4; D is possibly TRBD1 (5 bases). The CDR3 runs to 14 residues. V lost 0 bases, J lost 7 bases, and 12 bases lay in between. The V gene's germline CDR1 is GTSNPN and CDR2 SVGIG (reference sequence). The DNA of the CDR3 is TGTGCCTGGAGTGTTGCAGGGAGTGGTGAAAAACTGTTTTTT. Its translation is CAWSVAGSGEKLFF.

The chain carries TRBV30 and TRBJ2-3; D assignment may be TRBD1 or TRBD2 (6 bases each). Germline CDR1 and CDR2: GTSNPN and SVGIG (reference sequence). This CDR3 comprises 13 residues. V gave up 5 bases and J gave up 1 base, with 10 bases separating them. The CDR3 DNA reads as TGTGCCTGGTCTAGGGGGGGCACAGATACGCAGTATTTT. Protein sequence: CAWSRGGTDTQYF.

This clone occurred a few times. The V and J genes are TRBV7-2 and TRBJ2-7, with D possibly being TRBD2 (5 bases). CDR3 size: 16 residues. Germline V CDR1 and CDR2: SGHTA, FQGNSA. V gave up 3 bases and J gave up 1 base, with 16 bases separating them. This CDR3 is CASSLTGVAWSYEQYF. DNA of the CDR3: TGTGCCAGCAGCTTGACCGGTGTAGCGTGGTCCTACGAGCAGTACTTC.

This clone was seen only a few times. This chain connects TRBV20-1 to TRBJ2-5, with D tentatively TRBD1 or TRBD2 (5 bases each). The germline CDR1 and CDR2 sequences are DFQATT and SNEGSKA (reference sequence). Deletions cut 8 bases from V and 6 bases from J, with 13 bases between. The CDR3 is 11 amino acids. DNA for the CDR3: TGCAGTCCCTCACTGGGACAGACCCAGTACTTC. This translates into CSPSLGQTQYF.

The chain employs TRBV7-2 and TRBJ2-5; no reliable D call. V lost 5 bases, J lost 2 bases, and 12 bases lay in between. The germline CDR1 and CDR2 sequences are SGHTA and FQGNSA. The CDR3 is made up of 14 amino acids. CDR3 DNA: TGTGCCAGCAGCACATCCGCAGGACAAGAGACCCAGTACTTC. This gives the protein CASSTSAGQETQYF.

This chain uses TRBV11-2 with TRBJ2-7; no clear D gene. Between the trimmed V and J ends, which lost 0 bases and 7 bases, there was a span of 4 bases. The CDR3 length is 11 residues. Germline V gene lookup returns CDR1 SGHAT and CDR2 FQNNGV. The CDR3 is CASSLEVEQYF. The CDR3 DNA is TGTGCCAGCAGCTTAGAAGTAGAGCAGTACTTC.

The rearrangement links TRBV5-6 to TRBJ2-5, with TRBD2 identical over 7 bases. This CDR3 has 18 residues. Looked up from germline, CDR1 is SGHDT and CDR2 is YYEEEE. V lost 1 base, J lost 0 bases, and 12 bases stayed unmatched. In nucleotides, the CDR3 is TGTGCCAGCAGCTTGATTGGGCGGGAGCGACCGTACCAAGAGACCCAGTACTTC. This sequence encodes CASSLIGRERPYQETQYF.

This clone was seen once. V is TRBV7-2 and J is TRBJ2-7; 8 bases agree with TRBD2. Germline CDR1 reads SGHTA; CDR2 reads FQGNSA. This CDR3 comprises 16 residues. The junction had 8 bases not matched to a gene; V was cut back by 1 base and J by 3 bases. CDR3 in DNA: TGTGCCAGCAGCTTAGGAGGGCTAGCGGGTGGCTACGAGCAGTACTTC. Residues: CASSLGGLAGGYEQYF.

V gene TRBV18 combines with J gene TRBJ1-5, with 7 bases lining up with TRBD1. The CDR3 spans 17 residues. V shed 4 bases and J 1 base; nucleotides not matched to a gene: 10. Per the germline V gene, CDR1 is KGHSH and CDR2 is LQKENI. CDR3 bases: TGTGCCAGCTCACACTCCATTCCGGGACAGAGCAATCAGCCCCAGCATTTT. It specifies CASSHSIPGQSNQPQHF.

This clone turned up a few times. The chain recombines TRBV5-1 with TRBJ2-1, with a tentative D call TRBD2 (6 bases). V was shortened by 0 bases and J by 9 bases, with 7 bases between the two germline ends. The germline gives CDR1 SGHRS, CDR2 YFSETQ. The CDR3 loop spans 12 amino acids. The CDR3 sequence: CASSLGEAEQFF. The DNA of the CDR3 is TGCGCCAGCAGCTTGGGGGAGGCTGAGCAGTTCTTC.

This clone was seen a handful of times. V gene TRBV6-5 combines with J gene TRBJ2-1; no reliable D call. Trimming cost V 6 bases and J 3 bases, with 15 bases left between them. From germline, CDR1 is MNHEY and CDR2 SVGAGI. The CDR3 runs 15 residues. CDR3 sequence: CASSLTHGFYNEQFF. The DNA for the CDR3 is TGTGCCAGCAGCTTGACTCATGGATTCTACAATGAGCAGTTCTTC.

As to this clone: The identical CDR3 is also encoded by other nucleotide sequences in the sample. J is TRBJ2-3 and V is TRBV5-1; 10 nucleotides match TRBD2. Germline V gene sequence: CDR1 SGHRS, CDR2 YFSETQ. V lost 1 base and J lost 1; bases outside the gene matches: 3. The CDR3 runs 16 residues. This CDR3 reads CASSLLAGGGTDTQYF. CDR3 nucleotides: TGCGCCAGCAGCTTGTTAGCGGGAGGAGGCACAGATACGCAGTATTTT.

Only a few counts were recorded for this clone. The CDR3 DNA reads as TGTGCCAGCAGCTTAGGGGCCGGATATGGCTACACCTTC. It codes for CASSLGAGYGYTF. The V call is TRBV7-9, the J call TRBJ1-2; D remains unclear. Germline V gene lookup returns CDR1 SEHNR and CDR2 FQNEAQ (reference sequence). The CDR3 extends over 13 amino acids. V gave up 1 base and J gave up 5 bases, with 8 bases separating them.

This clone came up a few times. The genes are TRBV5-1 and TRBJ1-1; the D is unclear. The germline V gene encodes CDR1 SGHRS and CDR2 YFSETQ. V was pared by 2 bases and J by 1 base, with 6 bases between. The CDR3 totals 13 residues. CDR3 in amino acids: CASSFQSNTEAFF. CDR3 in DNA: TGCGCCAGCAGCTTCCAGTCGAACACTGAAGCTTTCTTT. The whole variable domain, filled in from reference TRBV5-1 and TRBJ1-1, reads KAGVTQTPRYLIKTRGQQVTLSCSPISGHRSVSWYQQTPGQGLQFLFEYFSETQRNKGNFPGRFSGRQFSNSRSEMNVSTLELGDSALYLCASSFQSNTEAFFGQGTRLTVV.

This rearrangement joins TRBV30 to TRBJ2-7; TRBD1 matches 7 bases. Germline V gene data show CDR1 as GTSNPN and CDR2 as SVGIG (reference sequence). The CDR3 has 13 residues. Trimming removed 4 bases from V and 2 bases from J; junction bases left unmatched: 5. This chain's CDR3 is CAWMPDRTYEQYF. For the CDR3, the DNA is TGTGCCTGGATGCCGGACAGGACCTACGAGCAGTACTTC.

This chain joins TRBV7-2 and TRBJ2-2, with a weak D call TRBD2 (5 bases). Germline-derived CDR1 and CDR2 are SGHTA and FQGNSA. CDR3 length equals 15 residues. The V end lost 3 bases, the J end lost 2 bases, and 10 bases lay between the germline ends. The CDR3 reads CASSLARGNTGELFF. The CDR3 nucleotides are TGTGCCAGCAGCTTGGCACGGGGAAACACCGGGGAGCTGTTTTTT.

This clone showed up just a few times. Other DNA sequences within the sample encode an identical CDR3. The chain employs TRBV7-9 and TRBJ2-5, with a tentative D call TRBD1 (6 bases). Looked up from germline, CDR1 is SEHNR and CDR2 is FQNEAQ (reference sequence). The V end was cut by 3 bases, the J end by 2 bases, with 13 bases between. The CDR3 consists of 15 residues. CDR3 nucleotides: TGTGCCAGCAGCTTCTTAGGGACACTGCAAGAGACCCAGTACTTC. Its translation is CASSFLGTLQETQYF. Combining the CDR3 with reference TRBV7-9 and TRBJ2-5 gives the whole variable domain DTGVSQNPRHKITKRGQNVTFRCDPISEHNRLYWYRQTLGQGPEFLTYFQNEAQLEKSRLLSDRFSAERPKGSFSTLEIQRTEQGDSAMYLCASSFLGTLQETQYFGPGTRLLVL.

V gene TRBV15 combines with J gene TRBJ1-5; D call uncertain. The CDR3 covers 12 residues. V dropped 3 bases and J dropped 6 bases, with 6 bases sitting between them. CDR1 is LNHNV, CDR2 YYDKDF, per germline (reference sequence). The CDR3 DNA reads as TGTGCCACCAGCAGGGCCGGTCAGCCCCAGCATTTT. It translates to CATSRAGQPQHF.

CDR3 loop: CASRDRAGANVLTF. The DNA of the CDR3 is TGTGCCAGCAGAGACAGGGCCGGGGCCAACGTCCTGACTTTC. This sequence joins TRBV5-6 and TRBJ2-6; 7 bases fit TRBD1. Germline CDR1 and CDR2: SGHDT and YYEEEE. The CDR3 runs 14 residues. Trimming took 5 bases from V and 4 from J; bases not matched to a gene: 3.